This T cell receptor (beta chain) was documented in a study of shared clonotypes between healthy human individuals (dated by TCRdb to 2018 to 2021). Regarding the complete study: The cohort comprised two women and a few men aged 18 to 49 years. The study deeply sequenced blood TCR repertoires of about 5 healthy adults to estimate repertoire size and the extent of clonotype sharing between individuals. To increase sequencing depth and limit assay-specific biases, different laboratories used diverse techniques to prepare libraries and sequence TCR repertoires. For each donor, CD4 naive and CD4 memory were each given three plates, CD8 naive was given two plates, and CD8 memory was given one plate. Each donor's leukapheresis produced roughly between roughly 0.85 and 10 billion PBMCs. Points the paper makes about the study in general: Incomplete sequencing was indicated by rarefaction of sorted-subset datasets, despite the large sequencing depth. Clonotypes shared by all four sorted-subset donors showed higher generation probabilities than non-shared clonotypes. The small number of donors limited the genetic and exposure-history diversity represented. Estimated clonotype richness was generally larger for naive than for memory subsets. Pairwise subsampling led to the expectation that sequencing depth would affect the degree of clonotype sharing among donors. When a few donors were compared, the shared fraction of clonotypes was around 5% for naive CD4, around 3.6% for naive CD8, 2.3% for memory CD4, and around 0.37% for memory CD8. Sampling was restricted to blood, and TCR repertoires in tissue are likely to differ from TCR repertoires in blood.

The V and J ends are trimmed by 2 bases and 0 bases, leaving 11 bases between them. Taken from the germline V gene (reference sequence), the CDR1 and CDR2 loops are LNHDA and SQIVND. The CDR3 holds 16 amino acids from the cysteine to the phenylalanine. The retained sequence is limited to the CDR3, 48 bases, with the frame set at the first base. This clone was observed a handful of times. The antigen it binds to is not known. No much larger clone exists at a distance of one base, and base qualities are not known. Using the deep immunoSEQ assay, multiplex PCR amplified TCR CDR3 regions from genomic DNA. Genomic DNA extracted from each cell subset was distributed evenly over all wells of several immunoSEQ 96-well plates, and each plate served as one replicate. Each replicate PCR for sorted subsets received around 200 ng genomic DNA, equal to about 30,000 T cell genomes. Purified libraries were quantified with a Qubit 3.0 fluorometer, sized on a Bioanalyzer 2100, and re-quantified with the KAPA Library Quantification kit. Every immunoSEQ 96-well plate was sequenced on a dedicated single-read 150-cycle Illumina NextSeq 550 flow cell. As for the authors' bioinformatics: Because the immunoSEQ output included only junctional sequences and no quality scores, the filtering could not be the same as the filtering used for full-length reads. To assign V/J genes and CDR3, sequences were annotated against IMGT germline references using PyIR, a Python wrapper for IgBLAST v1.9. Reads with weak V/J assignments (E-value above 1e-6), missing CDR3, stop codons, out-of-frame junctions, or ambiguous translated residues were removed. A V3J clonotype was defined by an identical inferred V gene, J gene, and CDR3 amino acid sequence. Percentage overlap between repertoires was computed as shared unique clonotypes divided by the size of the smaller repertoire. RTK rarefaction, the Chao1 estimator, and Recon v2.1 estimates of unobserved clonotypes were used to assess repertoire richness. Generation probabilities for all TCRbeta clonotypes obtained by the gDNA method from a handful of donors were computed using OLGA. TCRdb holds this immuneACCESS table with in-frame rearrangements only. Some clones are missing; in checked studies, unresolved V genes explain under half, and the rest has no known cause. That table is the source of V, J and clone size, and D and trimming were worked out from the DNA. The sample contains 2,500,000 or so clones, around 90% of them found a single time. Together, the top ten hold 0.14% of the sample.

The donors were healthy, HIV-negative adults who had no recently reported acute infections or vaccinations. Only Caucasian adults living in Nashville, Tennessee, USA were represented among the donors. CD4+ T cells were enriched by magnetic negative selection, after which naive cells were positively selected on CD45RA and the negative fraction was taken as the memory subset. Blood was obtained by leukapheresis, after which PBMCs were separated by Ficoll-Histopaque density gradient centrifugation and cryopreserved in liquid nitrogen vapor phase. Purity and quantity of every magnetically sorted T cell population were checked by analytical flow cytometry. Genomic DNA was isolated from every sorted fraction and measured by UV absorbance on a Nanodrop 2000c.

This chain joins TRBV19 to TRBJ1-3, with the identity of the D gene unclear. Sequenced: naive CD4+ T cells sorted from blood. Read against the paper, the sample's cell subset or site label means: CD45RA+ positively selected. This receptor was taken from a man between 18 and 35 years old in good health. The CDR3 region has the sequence CASSIMWQLSGNTIYF. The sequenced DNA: TGTGCCAGTAGTATAATGTGGCAGCTCTCTGGAAACACCATATATTTT.